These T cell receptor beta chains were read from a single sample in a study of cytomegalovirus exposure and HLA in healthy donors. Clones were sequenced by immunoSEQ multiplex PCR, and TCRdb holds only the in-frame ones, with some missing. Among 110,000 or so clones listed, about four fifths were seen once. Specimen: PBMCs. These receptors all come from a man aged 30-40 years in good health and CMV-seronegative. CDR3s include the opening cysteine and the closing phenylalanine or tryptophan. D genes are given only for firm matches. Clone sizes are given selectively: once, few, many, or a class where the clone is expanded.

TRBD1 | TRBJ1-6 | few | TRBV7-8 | CASSLEYRGLPNSPLHF | TGTGCCAGCAGCTTAGAGTACAGGGGTTTACCTAATTCACCCCTCCACTTT
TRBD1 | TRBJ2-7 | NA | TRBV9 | CASSGLTGGYEQYF | TGTGCCAGCAGCGGTCTTACAGGGGGGTACGAGCAGTACTTC
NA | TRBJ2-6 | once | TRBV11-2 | CASSLDRVTGANVLTF | TGTGCCAGCAGCTTAGACAGGGTGACAGGGGCCAACGTCCTGACTTTC
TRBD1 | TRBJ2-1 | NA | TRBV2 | CASSDGTGDNEQFF | TGTGCCAGCAGTGACGGGACAGGGGACAATGAGCAGTTCTTC
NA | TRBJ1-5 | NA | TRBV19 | CASSKDGGGQPQHF | TGTGCCAGTAGTAAGGACGGAGGTGGTCAGCCCCAGCATTTT
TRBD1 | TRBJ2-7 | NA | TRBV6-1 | CASSEIGTGEREQYF | TGTGCCAGCAGTGAAATAGGGACAGGGGAGCGAGAGCAGTACTTC
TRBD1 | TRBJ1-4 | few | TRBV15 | CATSRETGGEKLFF | TGTGCCACCAGCAGGGAAACAGGGGGCGAAAAACTGTTTTTT
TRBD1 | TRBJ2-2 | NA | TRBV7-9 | CASSLGGRGPVGELFF | TGTGCCAGCAGCTTAGGTGGCAGGGGGCCGGTCGGGGAGCTGTTTTTT
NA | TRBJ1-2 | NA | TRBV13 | CASSFDMEGYGYTF | TGTGCCAGCAGCTTTGACATGGAGGGTTATGGCTACACCTTC
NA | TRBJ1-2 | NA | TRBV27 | CASSMSRGRGGYTF | TGTGCCAGCAGCATGTCGCGGGGGCGCGGTGGCTACACCTTC
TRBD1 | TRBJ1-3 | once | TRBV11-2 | CASTSPGQGASGNTIYF | TGTGCCAGCACCTCCCCGGGACAGGGGGCGTCTGGAAACACCATATATTTT
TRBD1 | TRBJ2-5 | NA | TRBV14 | CASSPRTGGTQYF | TGTGCCAGCAGCCCAAGGACAGGCGGGACCCAGTACTTC
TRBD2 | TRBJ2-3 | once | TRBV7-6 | CASSLGTSGITDTQYF | TGTGCCAGCAGCTTAGGAACTAGCGGGATCACAGATACGCAGTATTTT
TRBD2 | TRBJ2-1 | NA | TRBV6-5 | CASSYGGRNEQFF | TGTGCCAGCAGTTACGGCGGGAGGAATGAGCAGTTCTTC
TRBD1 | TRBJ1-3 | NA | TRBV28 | CASSFLDRENTIYF | TGTGCCAGCAGTTTCCTCGACAGGGAAAATACCATATATTTT
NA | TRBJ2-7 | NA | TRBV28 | CASSLGQGPISVF | TGTGCCAGCAGTTTAGGGCAGGGGCCAATATCGGTCTTC
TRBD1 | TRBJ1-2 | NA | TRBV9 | CASRADRDGYTF | TGTGCCAGCAGAGCTGACAGGGATGGCTACACCTTC
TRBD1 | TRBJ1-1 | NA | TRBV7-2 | CASSFRQGMSEAFF | TGTGCCAGCAGCTTCCGACAGGGGATGTCTGAAGCTTTCTTT
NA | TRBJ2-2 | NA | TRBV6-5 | CASSNRVTGELFF | TGTGCCAGCAGTAACAGGGTCACCGGGGAGCTGTTTTTT
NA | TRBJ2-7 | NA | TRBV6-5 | CAKQIRQGYEQYF | TGTGCCAAACAAATCCGGCAGGGTTACGAGCAGTACTTC
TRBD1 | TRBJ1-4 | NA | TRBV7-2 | CASSSDRVRGEKLFF | TGTGCCAGCAGCTCCGACAGGGTCAGAGGTGAAAAACTGTTTTTT
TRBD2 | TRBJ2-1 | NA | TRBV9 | CASSASGGAVNEQFF | TGTGCCAGCAGCGCTAGCGGGGGGGCCGTCAATGAGCAGTTCTTC
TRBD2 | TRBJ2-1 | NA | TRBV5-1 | CASSLVSGDYNEQFF | TGCGCCAGCAGCTTGGTAAGCGGGGACTACAATGAGCAGTTCTTC